This section outlines one T cell receptor beta chain sequence together with its context. This sample was taken from a study of blood T cell repertoires in COVID-19. Trimming shortened V by 1 base and J by 0 bases, and 7 bases separated the two germline ends. Germline-derived CDR1 and CDR2 are SGHRS and YFSETQ. This CDR3 has 14 amino acids. Assay: immunoSEQ multiplex PCR; the TCRdb copy retains only in-frame clones and omits some. The sample consists of about 240,000 clones, 82% of them appearing once. Sample: peripheral blood. The rearrangement uses TRBV5-1 and TRBJ2-5; D not resolved. The TCR was taken from a woman aged 55-75 years with active or convalescent COVID-19. The CDR3 DNA sequence: TGCGCCAGCAGCTTGAACTCCTACCAAGAGACCCAGTACTTC. Translation: CASSLNSYQETQYF.